Presented here are 8 T cell receptor beta chains from one specimen sequenced in a study of shared clonotypes between healthy human individuals. Assay used: immunoSEQ multiplex PCR; TCRdb lists only in-frame clones, some missing. Among approximately 640,000 clones listed, around 91% were seen once. The sequenced sample consisted of memory CD8+ T cells from PBMCs. Described subset: CD45RO+ cells pooled with CCR7-negative TemRA cells. The receptors originated from a man between 18 and 35 years old in good health. Some clones in this sample may be carry-over from other donors' samples.

The gene calls are TRBV29-1 and TRBJ2-1; tentatively, D is TRBD2 (5 bases). Between the trimmed V and J ends, which lost 4 bases and 8 bases, there was a span of 18 bases. Germline V lookup: CDR1 SQVTM, CDR2 ANQGSEA. CDR3 length: 14 amino acids. CDR3 loop: CSVASPAMDYEQFF. The CDR3 coding sequence is TGCAGCGTTGCCAGTCCAGCGATGGACTATGAGCAGTTCTTC.

This chain links TRBV27 with TRBJ1-5; D call uncertain. The CDR3 length is 10 residues. Germline CDR1 reads MNHEY; CDR2 reads SMNVEV (reference sequence). V gave up 2 bases and J gave up 9 bases, with 2 bases separating them. The CDR3: CASSLGPQHF. For the CDR3, the DNA is TGTGCCAGCAGTTTAGGGCCCCAGCATTTT.

The chain couples TRBV6-1 to TRBJ2-7, with 10 bases that match TRBD2. Germline CDR1 MNHNS, CDR2 SASEGT. The CDR3 spans 16 residues. Trimming cost V 2 bases and J 6 bases; bases outside gene matches: 10. CDR3 bases: TGTGCCAGCAGTGAATCGAGGCTAGCGGGAGCATCCGAGCAGTACTTC. Translated, it gives CASSESRLAGASEQYF.

On this clone: Other DNA sequences in the same sample also yield this CDR3. This sequence joins TRBV27 and TRBJ1-5; no definite D call. The CDR3 has 13 amino acids. Germline CDR1 reads MNHEY; CDR2 reads SMNVEV (reference sequence). Deletions cut 3 bases from V and 1 base from J, with 4 bases between. The CDR3: CASSLRSNQPQHF. The CDR3 DNA is TGTGCCAGCAGTTTGCGAAGCAATCAGCCCCAGCATTTT.

J is TRBJ2-7 and V is TRBV30; 8 bases map to TRBD1. Germline values: CDR1 GTSNPN, CDR2 SVGIG (reference sequence). CDR3 length: 16 amino acids. V gave up 0 bases and J gave up 2 bases; unmatched junction bases: 9. Here the CDR3 reads CAWSVLGRGPTYEQYF. The CDR3 DNA is TGTGCCTGGAGTGTATTGGGCAGGGGGCCCACCTACGAGCAGTACTTC.

The chain employs TRBV5-1 and TRBJ1-1; tentatively, D is TRBD1 (5 bases). Germline CDR1 reads SGHRS; CDR2 reads YFSETQ. CDR3 length equals 15 residues. V dropped 1 base and J dropped 1 base, with 11 bases sitting between them. CDR3 sequence (DNA): TGCGCCAGCAGCTTGCGGGGCGCCCCGAACACTGAAGCTTTCTTT. Its translation is CASSLRGAPNTEAFF.

This clone is a singleton in its sample. V usage is TRBV13 and J usage is TRBJ2-2; TRBD1 agrees at 11 bases. The length of the CDR3 is 15 residues. Germline V lookup: CDR1 PRHDT, CDR2 FYEKMQ (reference sequence). The junction had 5 bases not matched to a gene; V was cut back by 6 bases and J by 5 bases. CDR3 protein: CASRDRGHSTGELFF. The CDR3 coding sequence is TGTGCCAGCAGGGACAGGGGGCATTCGACCGGGGAGCTGTTTTTT.

The rearrangement links TRBV4-1 to TRBJ1-1; 10 bases agree with TRBD1. The CDR3 contains 16 residues. V trimming: 3 bases; J trimming: 3 bases; junction bases outside the gene matches: 7. CDR1 and CDR2 from the germline V gene are MGHRA and YSYEKL. CDR3 nucleotides: TGCGCCAGCAGCCACTCACCCGGGACAGGGGACACTGAAGCTTTCTTT. Its protein is CASSHSPGTGDTEAFF.